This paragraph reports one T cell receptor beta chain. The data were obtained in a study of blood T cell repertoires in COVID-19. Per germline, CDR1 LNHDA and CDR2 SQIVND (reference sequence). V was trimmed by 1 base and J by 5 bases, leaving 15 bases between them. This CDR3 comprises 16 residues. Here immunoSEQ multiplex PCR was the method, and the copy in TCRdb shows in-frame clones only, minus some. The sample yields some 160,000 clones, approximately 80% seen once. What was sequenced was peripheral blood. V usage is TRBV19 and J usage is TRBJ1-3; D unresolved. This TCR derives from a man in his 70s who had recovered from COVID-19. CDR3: CASSIVIDSWRNTIYF. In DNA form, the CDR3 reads TGTGCCAGTAGTATAGTAATCGACTCCTGGAGAAACACCATATATTTT.